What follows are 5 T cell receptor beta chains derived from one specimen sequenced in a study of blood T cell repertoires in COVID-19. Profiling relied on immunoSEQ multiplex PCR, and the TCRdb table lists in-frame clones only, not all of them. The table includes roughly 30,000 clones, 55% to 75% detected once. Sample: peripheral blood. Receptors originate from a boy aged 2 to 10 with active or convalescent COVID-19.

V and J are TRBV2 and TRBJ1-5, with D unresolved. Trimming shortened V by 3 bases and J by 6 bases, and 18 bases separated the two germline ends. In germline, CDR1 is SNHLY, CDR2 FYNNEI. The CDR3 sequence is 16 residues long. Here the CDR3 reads CASSDVVVRFGQPQHF. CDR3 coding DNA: TGTGCCAGCAGTGACGTCGTTGTGAGGTTCGGTCAGCCCCAGCATTTT.

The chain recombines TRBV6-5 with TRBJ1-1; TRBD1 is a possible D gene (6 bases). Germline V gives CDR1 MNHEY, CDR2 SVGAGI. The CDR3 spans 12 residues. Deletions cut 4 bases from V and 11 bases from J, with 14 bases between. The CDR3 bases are TGTGCCAGCAGTTCAGGGGAAGGGGTGGCTTTCTTT. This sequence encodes CASSSGEGVAFF.

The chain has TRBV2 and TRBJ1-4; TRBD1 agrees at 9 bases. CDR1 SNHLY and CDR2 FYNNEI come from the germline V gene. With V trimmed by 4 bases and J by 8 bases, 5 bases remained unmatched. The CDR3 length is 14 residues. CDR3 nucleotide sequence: TGTGCCAGCAGTGGCGGGACAGGGAAAGAAAAACTGTTTTTT. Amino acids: CASSGGTGKEKLFF.

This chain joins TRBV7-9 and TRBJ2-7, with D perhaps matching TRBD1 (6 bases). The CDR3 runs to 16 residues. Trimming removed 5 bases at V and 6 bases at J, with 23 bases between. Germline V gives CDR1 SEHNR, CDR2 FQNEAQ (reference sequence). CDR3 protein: CASSRSRWDIQAEQYF. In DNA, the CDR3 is TGTGCCAGCAGCCGATCCAGGTGGGACATACAGGCCGAGCAGTACTTC.

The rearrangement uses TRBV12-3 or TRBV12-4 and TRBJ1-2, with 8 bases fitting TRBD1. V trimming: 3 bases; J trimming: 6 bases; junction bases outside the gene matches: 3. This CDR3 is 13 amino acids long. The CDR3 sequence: CASSLARGHGYTF. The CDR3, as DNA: TGTGCCAGCAGTTTGGCCAGGGGGCATGGCTACACCTTC.